The T cell receptor (beta chain) described here comes from a study of blood T cells in healthy people across ages. The CDR3 loop spans 13 amino acids. V shed 7 bases, J shed 6 bases, and the junction held 7 bases outside the gene matches. Germline V gene sequence: CDR1 ENHRY, CDR2 SYGVKD. With a J-beta primer mix and a sample-barcoded 5' primer, a second PCR ran about 7 to 11 cycles. From the 5' RACE reads, TCRdb called clonotypes with MiXCR, one entry per CDR3 protein. The sample has about 800,000 distinct CDR3 sequences, roughly 60% seen once. The V call is TRBV10-3, the J call TRBJ2-3; 7 bases agree with TRBD1. Sequenced sample: blood. The clonotype comes from a man aged 30 to 45 in good health. Written as DNA, the CDR3 is TGTGCCATCACCAGGGACAGCCAGGATACGCAGTATTTT. Protein product: CAITRDSQDTQYF.